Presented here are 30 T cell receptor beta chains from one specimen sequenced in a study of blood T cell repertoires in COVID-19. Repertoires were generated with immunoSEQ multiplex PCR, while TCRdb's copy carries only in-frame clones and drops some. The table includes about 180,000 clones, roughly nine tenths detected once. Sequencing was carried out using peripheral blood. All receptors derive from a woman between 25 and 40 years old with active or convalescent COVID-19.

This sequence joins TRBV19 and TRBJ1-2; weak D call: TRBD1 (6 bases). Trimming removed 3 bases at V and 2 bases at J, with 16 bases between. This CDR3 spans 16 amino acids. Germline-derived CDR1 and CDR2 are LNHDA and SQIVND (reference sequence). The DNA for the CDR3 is TGTGCCAGTAGTATGAGGACCCGGGACACGAACTATGGCTACACCTTC. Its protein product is CASSMRTRDTNYGYTF.

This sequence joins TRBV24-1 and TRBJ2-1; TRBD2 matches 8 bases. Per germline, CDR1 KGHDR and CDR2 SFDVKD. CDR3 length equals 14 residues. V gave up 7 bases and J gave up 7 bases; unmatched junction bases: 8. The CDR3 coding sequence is TGTGCCACCAGGAGAGCGGGAGTTGGGAATGAGCAGTTCTTC. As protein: CATRRAGVGNEQFF.

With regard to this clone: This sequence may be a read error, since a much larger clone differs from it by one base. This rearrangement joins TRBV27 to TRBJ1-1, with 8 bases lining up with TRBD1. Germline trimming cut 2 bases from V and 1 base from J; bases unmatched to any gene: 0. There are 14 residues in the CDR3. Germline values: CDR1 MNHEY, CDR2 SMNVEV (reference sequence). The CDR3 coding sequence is TGTGCCAGCAGTTTACAGGGGGCGAACACTGAAGCTTTCTTT. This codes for CASSLQGANTEAFF.

This chain's CDR3 is CASSEIAPSDLETQYF. CDR3 DNA: TGTGCCAGCAGTGAAATTGCCCCGTCGGACTTGGAGACCCAGTACTTC. The rearrangement uses TRBV6-1 and TRBJ2-5; weak D call: TRBD2 (5 bases). Germline-derived CDR1 and CDR2 are MNHNS and SASEGT. V gave up 2 bases and J gave up 5 bases, with 18 bases separating them. The CDR3 covers 16 residues.

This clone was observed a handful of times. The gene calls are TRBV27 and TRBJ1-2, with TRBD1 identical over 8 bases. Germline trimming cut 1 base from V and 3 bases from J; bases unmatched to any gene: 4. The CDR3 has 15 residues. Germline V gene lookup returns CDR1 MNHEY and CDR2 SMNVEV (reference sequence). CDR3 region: CASSLWGDRHYGYTF. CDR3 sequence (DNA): TGTGCCAGCAGTTTATGGGGGGACAGGCACTATGGCTACACCTTC.

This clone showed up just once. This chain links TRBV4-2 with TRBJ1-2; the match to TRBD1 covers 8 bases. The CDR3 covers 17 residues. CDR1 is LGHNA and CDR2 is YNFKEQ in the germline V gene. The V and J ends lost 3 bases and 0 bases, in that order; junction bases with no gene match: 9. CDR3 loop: CASSQGDRFPSNYGYTF. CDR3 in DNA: TGTGCCAGCAGCCAGGGGGACAGGTTCCCCTCTAACTATGGCTACACCTTC.

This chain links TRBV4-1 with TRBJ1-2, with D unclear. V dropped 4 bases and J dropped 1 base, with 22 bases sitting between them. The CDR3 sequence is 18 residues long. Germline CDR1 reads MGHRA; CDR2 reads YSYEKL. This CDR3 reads CASSRIEVGERRNYGYTF. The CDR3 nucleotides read TGCGCCAGCAGCCGAATCGAGGTAGGCGAGCGGCGTAACTATGGCTACACCTTC.

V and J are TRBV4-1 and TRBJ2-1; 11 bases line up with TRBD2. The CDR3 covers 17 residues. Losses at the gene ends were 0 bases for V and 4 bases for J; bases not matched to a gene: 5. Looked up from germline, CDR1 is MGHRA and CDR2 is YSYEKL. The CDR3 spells CASSQDGGTSGYNEQFF. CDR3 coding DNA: TGCGCCAGCAGCCAAGACGGGGGGACTAGCGGATACAATGAGCAGTTCTTC.

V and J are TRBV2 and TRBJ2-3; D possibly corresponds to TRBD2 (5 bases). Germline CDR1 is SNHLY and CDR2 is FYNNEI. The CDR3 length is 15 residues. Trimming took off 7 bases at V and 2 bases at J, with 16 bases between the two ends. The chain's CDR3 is CASKVSGVNTDTQYF. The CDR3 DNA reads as TGTGCCAGCAAAGTTTCCGGGGTTAACACAGATACGCAGTATTTT.

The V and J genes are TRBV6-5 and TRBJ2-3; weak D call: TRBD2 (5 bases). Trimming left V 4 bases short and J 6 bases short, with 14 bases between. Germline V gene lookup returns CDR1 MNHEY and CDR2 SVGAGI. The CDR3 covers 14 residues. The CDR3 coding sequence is TGTGCCAGCAGTTCACGGGGTCGTGCTGATACGCAGTATTTT. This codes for CASSSRGRADTQYF.

The CDR3 loop is CASSQGPGQGTNSPLHF. The DNA for the CDR3 is TGTGCCAGCAGCCAAGGTCCGGGACAGGGAACAAATTCACCCCTCCACTTT. The chain uses TRBV3-1 (or the pseudogene TRBV3-2) and TRBJ1-6; 9 bases map to TRBD1. Trimming cost V 1 base and J 7 bases; bases outside gene matches: 8. The CDR3 covers 17 residues. CDR1 LGHDT and CDR2 YNNKEL come from the germline V gene (reference sequence).

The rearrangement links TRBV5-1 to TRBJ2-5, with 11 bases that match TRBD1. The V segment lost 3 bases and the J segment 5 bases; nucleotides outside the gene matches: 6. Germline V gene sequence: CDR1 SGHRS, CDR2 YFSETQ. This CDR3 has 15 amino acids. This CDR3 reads CASSSDRGLYETQYF. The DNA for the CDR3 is TGCGCCAGCAGCTCGGACAGGGGGCTCTATGAGACCCAGTACTTC.

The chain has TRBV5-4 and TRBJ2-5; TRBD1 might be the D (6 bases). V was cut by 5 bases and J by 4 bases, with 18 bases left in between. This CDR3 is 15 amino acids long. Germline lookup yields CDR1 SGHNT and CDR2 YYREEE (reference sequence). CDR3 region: CASRTGISGGETQYF. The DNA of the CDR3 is TGTGCCAGCAGAACAGGGATTTCTGGAGGAGAGACCCAGTACTTC.

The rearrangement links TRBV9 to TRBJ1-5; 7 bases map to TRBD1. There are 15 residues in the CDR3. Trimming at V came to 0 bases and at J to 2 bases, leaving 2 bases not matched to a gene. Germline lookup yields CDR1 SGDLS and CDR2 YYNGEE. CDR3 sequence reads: CASSVGTGGNQPQHF. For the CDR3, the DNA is TGTGCCAGCAGCGTAGGAACAGGGGGCAATCAGCCCCAGCATTTT.

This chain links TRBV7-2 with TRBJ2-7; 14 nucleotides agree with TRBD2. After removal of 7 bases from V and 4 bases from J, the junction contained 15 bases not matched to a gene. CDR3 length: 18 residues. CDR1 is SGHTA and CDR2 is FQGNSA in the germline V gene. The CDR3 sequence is CASTKGGTSGREMYEQYF. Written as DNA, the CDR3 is TGTGCCAGCACCAAGGGCGGGACTAGCGGGAGAGAAATGTACGAGCAGTACTTC. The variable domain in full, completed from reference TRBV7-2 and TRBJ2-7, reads GAGVSQSPSNKVTEKGKDVELRCDPISGHTALYWYRQSLGQGLEFLIYFQGNSAPDKSGLPSDRFSAERTGGSVSTLTIQRTQQEDSAVYLCASTKGGTSGREMYEQYFGPGTRLTVT.

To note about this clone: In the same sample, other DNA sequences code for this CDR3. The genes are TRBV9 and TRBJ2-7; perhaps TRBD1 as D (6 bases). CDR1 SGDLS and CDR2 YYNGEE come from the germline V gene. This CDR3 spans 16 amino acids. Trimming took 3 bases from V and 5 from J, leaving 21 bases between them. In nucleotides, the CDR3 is TGTGCCAGCAGCGCACATCCGGGACAAGGCCGCCACGAGCAGTACTTC. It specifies CASSAHPGQGRHEQYF.

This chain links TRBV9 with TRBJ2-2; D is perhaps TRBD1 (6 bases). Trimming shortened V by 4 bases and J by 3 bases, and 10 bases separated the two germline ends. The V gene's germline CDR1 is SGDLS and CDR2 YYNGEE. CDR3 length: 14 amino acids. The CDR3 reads CASSSEGDTGELFF. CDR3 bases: TGTGCCAGCAGCTCCGAGGGGGACACCGGGGAGCTGTTTTTT.

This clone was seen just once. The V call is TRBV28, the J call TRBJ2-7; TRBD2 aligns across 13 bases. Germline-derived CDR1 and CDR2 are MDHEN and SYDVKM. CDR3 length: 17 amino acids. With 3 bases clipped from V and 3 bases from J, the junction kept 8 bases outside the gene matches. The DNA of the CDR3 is TGTGCCAGCAGTTTCCGGGTCGGACTAGCGGGAGACTACGAGCAGTACTTC. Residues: CASSFRVGLAGDYEQYF.

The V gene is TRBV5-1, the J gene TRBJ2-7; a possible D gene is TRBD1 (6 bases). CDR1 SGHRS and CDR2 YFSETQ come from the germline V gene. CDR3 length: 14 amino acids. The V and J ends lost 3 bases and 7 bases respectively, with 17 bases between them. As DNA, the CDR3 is TGCGCCAGCAGCTCGCGGACAGCCTTAATAGAGCAGTACTTC. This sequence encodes CASSSRTALIEQYF.

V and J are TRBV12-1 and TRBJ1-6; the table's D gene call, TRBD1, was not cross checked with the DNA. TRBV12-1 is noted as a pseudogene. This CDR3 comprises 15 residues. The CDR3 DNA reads TGTGCCAGCAGTCAAGGACATACTGATAATTCACCCCTCCACTTT. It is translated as CASSQGHTDNSPLHF.

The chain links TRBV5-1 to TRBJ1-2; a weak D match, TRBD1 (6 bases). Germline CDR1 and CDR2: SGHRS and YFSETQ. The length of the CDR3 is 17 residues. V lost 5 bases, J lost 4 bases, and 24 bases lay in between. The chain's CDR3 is CASSSPGLLRGAYGYTF. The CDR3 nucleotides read TGCGCCAGCAGTTCACCGGGCCTCCTTCGGGGGGCCTATGGCTACACCTTC. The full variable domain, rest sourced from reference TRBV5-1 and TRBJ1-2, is KAGVTQTPRYLIKTRGQQVTLSCSPISGHRSVSWYQQTPGQGLQFLFEYFSETQRNKGNFPGRFSGRQFSNSRSEMNVSTLELGDSALYLCASSSPGLLRGAYGYTFGSGTRLTVV.

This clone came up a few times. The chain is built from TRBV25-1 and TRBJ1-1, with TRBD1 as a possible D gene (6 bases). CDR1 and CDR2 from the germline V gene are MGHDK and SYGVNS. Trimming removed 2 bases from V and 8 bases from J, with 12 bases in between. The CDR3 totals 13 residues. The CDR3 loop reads CASSETGIEEAFF. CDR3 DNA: TGTGCCAGCAGTGAAACAGGGATTGAGGAAGCTTTCTTT.

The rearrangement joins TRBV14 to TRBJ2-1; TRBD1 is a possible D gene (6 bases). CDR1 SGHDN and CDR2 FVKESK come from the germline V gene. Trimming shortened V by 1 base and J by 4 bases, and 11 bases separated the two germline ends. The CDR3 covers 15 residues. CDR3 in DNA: TGTGCCAGCAGCCAAGCAGGGGTGGGGTACAATGAGCAGTTCTTC. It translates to CASSQAGVGYNEQFF.

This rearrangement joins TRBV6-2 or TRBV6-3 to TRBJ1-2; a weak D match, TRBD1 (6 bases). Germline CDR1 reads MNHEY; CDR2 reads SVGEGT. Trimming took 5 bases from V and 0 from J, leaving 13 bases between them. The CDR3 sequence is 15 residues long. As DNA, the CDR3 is TGTGCCAGCAGTACCAGGGACACCTCTAACTATGGCTACACCTTC. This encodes CASSTRDTSNYGYTF.

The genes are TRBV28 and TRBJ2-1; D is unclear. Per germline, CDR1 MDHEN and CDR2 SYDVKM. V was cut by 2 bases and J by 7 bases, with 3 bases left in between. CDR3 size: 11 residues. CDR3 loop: CASSLRNEQFF. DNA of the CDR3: TGTGCCAGCAGTTTACGTAATGAGCAGTTCTTC.

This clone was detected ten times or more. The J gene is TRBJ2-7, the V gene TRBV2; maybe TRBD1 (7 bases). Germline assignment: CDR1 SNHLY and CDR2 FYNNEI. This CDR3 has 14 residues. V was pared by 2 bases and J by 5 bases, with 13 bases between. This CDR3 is CASSERGTVHEQYF. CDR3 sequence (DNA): TGTGCCAGCAGTGAACGGGGGACAGTCCACGAGCAGTACTTC.

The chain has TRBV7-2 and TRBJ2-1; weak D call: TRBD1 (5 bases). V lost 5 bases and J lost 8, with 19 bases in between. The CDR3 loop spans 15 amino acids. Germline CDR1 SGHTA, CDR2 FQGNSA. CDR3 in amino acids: CASSLFYAEGDEQFF. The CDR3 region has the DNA TGTGCCAGCAGCCTTTTCTACGCGGAAGGGGATGAGCAGTTCTTC.

The CDR3 nucleotides are TGCGCCAGCAGCCGACAGAGGACTAATGAAAAACTGTTTTTT. Amino acids: CASSRQRTNEKLFF. J is TRBJ1-4 and V is TRBV4-1; TRBD1 might be the D (5 bases). The CDR3 covers 14 residues. The germline CDR1 and CDR2 sequences are MGHRA and YSYEKL. Trimming took 4 bases from V and 2 from J, leaving 8 bases between them.

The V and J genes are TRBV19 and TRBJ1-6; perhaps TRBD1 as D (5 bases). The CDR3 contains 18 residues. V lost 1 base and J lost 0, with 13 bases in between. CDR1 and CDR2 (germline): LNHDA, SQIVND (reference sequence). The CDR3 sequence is CASSIVPSTVSYNSPLHF. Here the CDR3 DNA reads TGTGCCAGTAGTATAGTTCCCTCGACAGTCTCCTATAATTCACCCCTCCACTTT. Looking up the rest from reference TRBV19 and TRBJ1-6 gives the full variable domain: DGGITQSPKYLFRKEGQNVTLSCEQNLNHDAMYWYRQDPGQGLRLIYYSQIVNDFQKGDIAEGYSVSREKKESFPLTVTSAQKNPTAFYLCASSIVPSTVSYNSPLHFGNGTRLTVT.

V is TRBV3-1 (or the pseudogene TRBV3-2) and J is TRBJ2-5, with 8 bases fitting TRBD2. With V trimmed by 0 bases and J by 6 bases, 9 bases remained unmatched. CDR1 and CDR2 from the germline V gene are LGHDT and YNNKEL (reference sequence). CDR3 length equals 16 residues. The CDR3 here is CASSQDWTGGGKTQYF. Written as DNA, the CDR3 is TGTGCCAGCAGCCAAGATTGGACCGGGGGGGGGAAGACCCAGTACTTC.